This is a list of T cell receptor beta chains from one sample in a study of shared clonotypes between healthy human individuals. Assay: immunoSEQ multiplex PCR; the TCRdb copy retains only in-frame clones and omits some. There are over 2 million clones in the sample; around 90% occur only once, and 0.3% to 0.45% lies in the top ten. Sample: naive CD4+ T cells from PBMCs. Receptor source: a man younger than 35 in good health. Some clones in this sample may be carry-over from other donors' samples. CDR3s include the opening cysteine and the closing phenylalanine or tryptophan. D genes are given only for firm matches. The size entry is marked missing in some rows and otherwise reads once, few, many or a size class.

D gene | J gene | V gene | clone size | CDR3 protein | CDR3 DNA
TRBD2 | TRBJ2-1 | TRBV27 | NA | CASSLNSGTSGRGGLGEQFF | TGTGCCAGCAGTTTGAATTCCGGGACTAGCGGGAGAGGGGGGTTGGGTGAGCAGTTCTTC
TRBD1 | TRBJ2-3 | TRBV7-3 | NA | CASSPSDRVNTQYF | TGTGCCAGCAGCCCGAGTGACAGGGTTAATACGCAGTATTTT
NA | TRBJ2-3 | TRBV4-3 | once | CASSQGPPGSGDTQYF | TGCGCCAGCAGCCAGGGCCCCCCGGGGAGCGGAGATACGCAGTATTTT
NA | TRBJ2-1 | TRBV11-3 | NA | CASSRGVVSSSYNEQFF | TGTGCCAGCAGCCGCGGAGTAGTATCCAGCTCCTACAATGAGCAGTTCTTC
NA | TRBJ1-5 | TRBV7-9 | NA | CASSLGLSNQPQHF | TGTGCCAGCAGCTTAGGGTTGAGCAATCAGCCCCAGCATTTT
TRBD1 | TRBJ1-3 | TRBV10-3 | NA | CAISKPGQGRNTIYF | TGTGCCATCAGCAAACCGGGACAGGGCAGAAACACCATATATTTT
TRBD2 | TRBJ2-3 | TRBV5-5 | NA | CASSVGLAGDTDTQYF | TGTGCCAGCAGCGTCGGACTAGCGGGAGACACAGATACGCAGTATTTT
TRBD2 | TRBJ2-7 | TRBV7-2 | NA | CASSLDSSGIPYEQYF | TGTGCCAGCAGCTTAGATTCTAGCGGGATTCCCTACGAGCAGTACTTC
NA | TRBJ1-1 | TRBV7-3 | NA | CASSLTRETEAFF | TGTGCCAGCAGCCTGACCCGGGAGACTGAAGCTTTCTTT
NA | TRBJ2-2 | TRBV6-5 | NA | CASSRDGQNTGELFF | TGTGCCAGCAGCCGCGACGGACAGAACACCGGGGAGCTGTTTTTT
TRBD1 | TRBJ1-2 | TRBV5-4 | NA | CASSLGDRNYGYTF | TGTGCCAGCAGCCTTGGGGACAGAAACTATGGCTACACCTTC
TRBD2 | TRBJ2-5 | TRBV11-2 | NA | CASSKGLAGVLETQYF | TGTGCCAGCAGCAAAGGACTAGCGGGAGTATTAGAGACCCAGTACTTC
TRBD1 | TRBJ1-3 | TRBV5-4 | once | CASSFGQGGNTIYF | TGTGCCAGCAGCTTTGGACAGGGGGGAAACACCATATATTTT
NA | TRBJ1-2 | TRBV5-1 | NA | CASSSERGDGYTF | TGCGCCAGCAGCTCAGAAAGGGGGGATGGCTACACCTTC
NA | TRBJ2-5 | TRBV14 | NA | CASSQRLSGVLGETQYF | TGTGCCAGCAGCCAGCGTCTCAGCGGCGTACTTGGGGAGACCCAGTACTTC
NA | TRBJ1-1 | TRBV19 | NA | CASSIPQGNTEAFF | TGTGCCAGTAGTATCCCACAGGGTAACACTGAAGCTTTCTTT
NA | TRBJ2-1 | TRBV7-2 | NA | CASSLTARLSHEQFF | TGTGCCAGCAGCCTAACCGCCCGACTATCACATGAGCAGTTCTTC
NA | TRBJ2-7 | TRBV7-3 | NA | CASSLSSSYEQYF | TGTGCCAGCAGCTTATCGTCCTCCTACGAGCAGTACTTC
NA | TRBJ1-2 | TRBV7-3 | NA | CASSLIPQGRGYTF | TGTGCCAGCAGCTTAATCCCACAGGGTCGCGGCTACACCTTC
TRBD1 | TRBJ1-2 | TRBV6-5 | NA | CASKSGGNYGYTF | TGTGCCAGCAAGTCAGGGGGGAACTATGGCTACACCTTC
NA | TRBJ2-2 | TRBV5-1 | NA | CASSLGPLGGNTGELFF | TGCGCCAGCAGCTTGGGCCCCCTTGGGGGGAACACCGGGGAGCTGTTTTTT
TRBD1 | TRBJ1-1 | TRBV6-5 | NA | CASSYRTGEAFF | TGTGCCAGCAGTTACCGGACAGGCGAAGCTTTCTTT
NA | TRBJ1-6 | TRBV28 | once | CASRTPRPSRDHNSPLHF | TGTGCCAGCAGAACCCCCCGCCCGAGCAGGGACCATAATTCACCCCTCCACTTT
TRBD2 | TRBJ2-5 | TRBV10-2 | NA | CASRASGGGQETQYF | TGCGCCAGCAGAGCAAGCGGGGGCGGCCAAGAGACCCAGTACTTC
NA | TRBJ2-7 | TRBV27 | NA | CASSFVGSYEQYF | TGTGCCAGCAGTTTCGTGGGGAGTTACGAGCAGTACTTC